The following is a TCR beta chain sequence with its context. Its antigen is still unknown. The 5'RACE method, run with constant-segment primers, produced TCR alpha and TCR beta cDNA libraries (carrying sample barcodes and UMIs). Each CDR3 protein gets one entry after TCRdb re-called the 5' RACE reads with MiXCR. This table has nearly 350,000 distinct CDR3 sequences, under 15% appearing once. These data come from a study of T-cell memory formation after mild COVID-19. Study background: TCR clusters were mostly donor specific. Whole-study findings and limits: A second wave expanding day 15 to 37 was CD4+-biased; contracting clones were balanced. The finding that pre-infection memory included some responding clones suggested that cross-reactive memory joined.

With 5 bases removed from V and 0 bases from J, the gap between germline ends came to 10 bases. The CDR3 length is 15 residues. Per germline, CDR1 LNHDA and CDR2 SQIVND (reference sequence). This chain connects TRBV19 to TRBJ1-4; D not certain. The sample comprised PBMCs or a T cell subset sorted from them (not recorded which). This receptor was taken from a man younger than 35 who had mild COVID-19 (a few samples of this study predate the infection). Cell type and time point are not known. The CDR3 sequence is CASSPSATTNEKLFF. CDR3 DNA sequence: TGTGCCAGTAGTCCTTCAGCTACAACTAATGAAAAACTGTTTTTT.